One and the same sample provided the 20 T cell receptor beta chains below, sequenced in a study. TCRdb re-called the 5' RACE reads through MiXCR, storing one row per CDR3 protein. The data contain 35,000 to 45,000 distinct CDR3 sequences, 22% of them singletons. Cells sorted as Tregs were CD4+, CD25+ and CD127-/low. What was sequenced was Tregs sorted from a lymph node. All receptors come from a female donor with breast cancer.

Many counts were recorded for this clonotype. This rearrangement joins TRBV5-1 to TRBJ2-1, with TRBD1 as a possible D gene (6 bases). The CDR3 runs 14 residues. Germline-derived CDR1 and CDR2 are SGHRS and YFSETQ. V dropped 0 bases and J dropped 2 bases, with 6 bases sitting between them. The CDR3 loop reads CASSLEGAYNEQFF. The CDR3 DNA follows: TGCGCCAGCAGCTTGGAGGGGGCCTACAATGAGCAGTTCTTC.

With respect to this clonotype: The junction departs from the called germline gene at one end, perhaps through a read error. This chain joins TRBV11-3 and TRBJ2-5; D may be TRBD1 (6 bases). Germline V lookup: CDR1 SGHNT, CDR2 YENEEA. The CDR3 contains 14 residues. DNA for the CDR3: TGTACCAGCAGCCAGGACAGTGAGCAAGAGACCCAGTACTTC. It encodes CTSSQDSEQETQYF.

This clonotype was seen only a few times. The V and J genes are TRBV7-2 and TRBJ1-4; TRBD1 might be the D (6 bases). In germline, CDR1 is SGHTA, CDR2 FQGNSA. The CDR3 runs to 13 residues. With 5 bases removed from V and 7 bases from J, the gap between germline ends came to 11 bases. The CDR3 here is CASSEQGFEKLFF. The CDR3 DNA sequence: TGTGCCAGCAGCGAACAGGGTTTTGAAAAACTGTTTTTT.

This clonotype is a singleton in its sample. The chain couples TRBV7-9 to TRBJ2-5; D is ambiguous. Trimming pared 1 base from V and 4 bases from J, leaving 19 bases between. CDR1 SEHNR and CDR2 FQNEAQ come from the germline V gene (reference sequence). This CDR3 is built from 17 residues. The CDR3 loop reads CASSLVYVTAIVETQYF. CDR3 coding DNA: TGTGCCAGCAGCTTAGTATATGTGACTGCGATCGTAGAGACCCAGTACTTC.

Ten or more counts support this clonotype. The V and J genes are TRBV4-1 and TRBJ2-7, with 9 nucleotides matching TRBD1. V shed 4 bases and J 6 bases; nucleotides not matched to a gene: 10. CDR3 length: 15 residues. Per the germline V gene, CDR1 is MGHRA and CDR2 is YSYEKL. CDR3 in DNA: TGCGCCAGCAGCCGGTGGGACAGGGAGGGTCTCGAGCAGTACTTC. Its protein is CASSRWDREGLEQYF.

On this clonotype: The junction and the germline gene differ at one end; a read error may be behind it. The rearrangement joins TRBV5-1 to TRBJ2-1, with D maybe TRBD2 (6 bases). Germline V lookup: CDR1 SGHRS, CDR2 YFSETQ. The length of the CDR3 is 17 residues. CDR3 residues: CASSFLGGGHNYNEQFF. The DNA of the CDR3 is TGCGCCAGCAGCTTTCTGGGAGGTGGGCATAACTACAACGAGCAGTTCTTC.

In this sample, this clonotype turned up many times. The V and J genes are TRBV20-1 and TRBJ2-7; 9 nucleotides align to TRBD2. Germline V gene sequence: CDR1 DFQATT, CDR2 SNEGSKA (reference sequence). The CDR3 covers 15 residues. Trimming took 5 bases from V and 3 from J; bases not matched to a gene: 11. DNA for the CDR3: TGCAGTGCTGGGGTTGTAGCGGGAGTGGACTACGAGCAGTACTTC. Translation: CSAGVVAGVDYEQYF.

This clonotype was seen many times. The chain employs TRBV29-1 and TRBJ2-2; D perhaps matches TRBD2 (5 bases). V was trimmed by 4 bases and J by 2 bases, leaving 8 bases between them. From germline, CDR1 is SQVTM and CDR2 ANQGSEA. The CDR3 contains 13 residues. DNA of the CDR3: TGCAGCGTTGCCGGGATCAACACCGGGGAGCTGTTTTTT. Its translation: CSVAGINTGELFF.

The genes are TRBV7-3 and TRBJ2-5; D is possibly TRBD1 (6 bases). The CDR3 totals 16 residues. The V end was cut by 5 bases, the J end by 5 bases, with 21 bases between. CDR1 SGHTA and CDR2 FQGTGA come from the germline V gene. The CDR3 nucleotides are TGTGCCAGCAGCCCAGGGGCAGGGGAGATCGGGGAGACCCAGTACTTC. This sequence encodes CASSPGAGEIGETQYF.

The table lists this clonotype with many counts. The chain has TRBV6-6 and TRBJ1-5; D perhaps matches TRBD1 (6 bases). Germline V gene data show CDR1 as MNHNY and CDR2 as SVGAGI (reference sequence). The CDR3 covers 12 residues. The V end lost 11 bases, the J end lost 6 bases, and 14 bases lay between the germline ends. The CDR3 DNA follows: TGTGCCGCAGGGGAGCGGGGTCAGCCCCAGCATTTT. Protein sequence: CAAGERGQPQHF.

This clonotype was found many times. The chain uses TRBV6-5 and TRBJ2-1; D remains ambiguous. The CDR3 has 16 amino acids. Per germline, CDR1 MNHEY and CDR2 SVGAGI. With 0 bases removed from V and 4 bases from J, the gap between germline ends came to 13 bases. The CDR3 coding sequence is TGTGCCAGCAGTTACTCCATTGAGCCACTATACAATGAGCAGTTCTTC. It encodes CASSYSIEPLYNEQFF.

This clonotype occurred many times. The chain links TRBV6-5 to TRBJ2-1; 8 nucleotides match TRBD1. There are 15 residues in the CDR3. The ends lost 6 bases at V and 4 bases at J; junction bases unmatched: 8. Germline CDR1 MNHEY, CDR2 SVGAGI. CDR3 DNA: TGTGCCAGCAGCCTTGGACAGGGTTTGTACAATGAGCAGTTCTTC. Translating gives CASSLGQGLYNEQFF.

This clonotype was recorded a few times. This sequence joins TRBV20-1 and TRBJ2-1; D possibly corresponds to TRBD2 (5 bases). The CDR3 extends over 19 amino acids. Germline-derived CDR1 and CDR2 are DFQATT and SNEGSKA (reference sequence). Trimming pared 2 bases from V and 0 bases from J, leaving 23 bases between. The CDR3 sequence is CSARPGGLLLQSSYNEQFF. In DNA form, the CDR3 reads TGCAGTGCTAGACCAGGAGGTTTGCTCCTACAAAGCTCCTACAATGAGCAGTTCTTC.

This clonotype was recorded at least ten times. This chain connects TRBV5-1 to TRBJ2-5; no definite D call. V was pared by 7 bases and J by 5 bases, with 12 bases between. Germline values: CDR1 SGHRS, CDR2 YFSETQ. This CDR3 spans 12 amino acids. The CDR3 here is CASGRSTETQYF. The DNA for the CDR3 is TGCGCCAGCGGAAGGAGTACCGAGACCCAGTACTTC.

This clonotype was observed a handful of times. V is TRBV3-1 and J is TRBJ1-2; D possibly corresponds to TRBD1 (6 bases). Germline CDR1 and CDR2: LGHDT and YNNKEL (reference sequence). The CDR3 extends over 12 amino acids. Trimming left V 4 bases short and J 10 bases short, with 13 bases between. This chain's CDR3 is CASSRVAGDYTF. The CDR3 DNA is TGTGCCAGCAGCCGAGTTGCAGGGGACTACACCTTC.

The chain couples TRBV9 to TRBJ2-1; D is possibly TRBD1 (6 bases). This CDR3 is 17 amino acids long. Germline CDR1 SGDLS, CDR2 YYNGEE. Deletions cut 0 bases from V and 0 bases from J, with 13 bases between. The CDR3 nucleotides read TGTGCCAGCAGCGTAGGAGGGACAACCACCTCCTACAATGAGCAGTTCTTC. Encoded protein: CASSVGGTTTSYNEQFF.

This clonotype was seen ten or more times. The chain recombines TRBV7-3 with TRBJ2-1, with TRBD1 matching 7 bases. V gave up 10 bases and J gave up 7 bases; unmatched junction bases: 13. Germline CDR1 reads SGHTA; CDR2 reads FQGTGA. This CDR3 contains 14 residues. The CDR3 DNA is TGTGCCATCATACACCAGGGGGTTAGGAATGAGCAGTTCTTC. This codes for CAIIHQGVRNEQFF.

Concerning this clonotype itself: This may stem from a read error, because a much larger clone lies one nucleotide away. Because it lacks the conserved phenylalanine or tryptophan at the end, this CDR3 is likely a read error. CDR3 protein: CSVEGEGAAEAFS. The CDR3 bases are TGCAGCGTTGAAGGGGAGGGGGCTGCTGAAGCTTTCTCT. V and J are TRBV29-1 and TRBJ1-1, with TRBD1 matching 7 bases. V lost 1 base to trimming and J lost 6 bases; unmatched junction nucleotides: 5. This CDR3 is built from 13 residues. Germline loops: CDR1 SQVTM, CDR2 ANQGSEA.

This clonotype was counted many times. The chain is built from TRBV7-8 and TRBJ2-1; possible D gene TRBD2, 5 bases. V was clipped by 5 bases and J by 7 bases, with 24 bases between them. The CDR3 length is 17 residues. The V gene's germline CDR1 is SGHVS and CDR2 FQNEAQ. This CDR3 reads CASSPLKGSGVMNEQFF. The CDR3 region has the DNA TGTGCCAGCAGCCCCCTCAAAGGGAGCGGAGTCATGAATGAGCAGTTCTTC.

Worth noting for this clonotype: One end of the junction varies from germline; a read error may be responsible. The chain joins TRBV6-2 or TRBV6-3 to TRBJ2-5, with no clear D. This CDR3 is built from 15 residues. Germline CDR1 reads MNHEY; CDR2 reads SVGEGT. CDR3 region: CASSVRNSAQETLNF. CDR3 nucleotides: TGTGCCAGCAGTGTCAGAAACAGCGCTCAAGAGACCCTGAACTTC.